The rows below give T cell receptor beta chains drawn from one sample of a study of graft-versus-host responses after intestinal transplantation. Only in-frame clones appear in the TCRdb table, and some are missing; sequencing was by immunoSEQ multiplex PCR. The table includes roughly 36,000 clones, about 95% detected once. Their recognized antigens are unknown. Sequenced here: unstimulated CD8+ T cells sorted from spleen or lymph node cells, sampled before transplant. The receptors here all came from a human donor who was the organ donor for an intestinal transplant. Each CDR3 is given with its conserved first and last residue. The D gene is left open where the match is weak.

cdr3_aa d_call v_call
CASSFGGTEAFF - TRBV5-4
CSIPGQNTDTQYF TRBD1 TRBV29-1
CATSSPVTGELFF - TRBV15
CASSVAVAHPTDTQYF - TRBV9
CASSSRLAGGLEETQYF TRBD2 TRBV27
CASSPSPGDGGDEQYF - TRBV18
CASSQEGVRAQGHQVEAFF - TRBV4-1
CASSVTSGGENNEQFF TRBD2 TRBV6-1
CASREASSYNEQFF - TRBV6-6
CASSWTSGGADTQYF TRBD2 TRBV28
CSVVGEKLFF - TRBV29-1
CAWSVLAGGSYNEQFF TRBD2 TRBV30
CASSLDWGVQPQHF - TRBV7-8
CASSSVLAGGQETQYF TRBD2 TRBV7-9
CSSEGDFDTEAFF - TRBV29-1
CASIPPGTEAWIYEQYF TRBD1 TRBV7-9
CASSQETGSCEQYF - TRBV5-8
CASSQDPPPGDTEAFF - TRBV4-3
CASSLGGAEASGGRNEQFF TRBD2 TRBV5-1
CASSVAGVEQFF - TRBV9
CASSPGTGGPYEQYF TRBD1 TRBV5-6
CASSYIHSTYEQYF - TRBV6-5
CASSFQTPRQGFYEQYF TRBD1 TRBV7-3
CSVESGADGTDTQYF - TRBV29-1
CASRETPGVTYEQYF - TRBV5-1
CASSYAGLYGYTF - TRBV6-5
CATGGNTIYF - TRBV28
CASSQDWDSRDEQFF - TRBV4-3
CASSFGTGGAEQFF TRBD1 TRBV28
CASSLFPSRSSYNEQFF - TRBV7-6
CASSVEGQGEAFF - TRBV9
CASSLSKGAGSGNTIYF TRBD1 TRBV28
CASSLWWRDATNEKLFF - TRBV28
CASSLPGTEINYGYTF TRBD1 TRBV7-2
CASSPKGLAGAEQYF TRBD2 TRBV5-4
CASSQDIQGSGGYTF - TRBV4-3
CASSPPTGYNEQFF - TRBV4-1
CASSQGGTYEQYF - TRBV6-5
CASSLSGQGLGNTEAFF TRBD1 TRBV27
CASLGIYNEQFF - TRBV30
CASSQEGTGSDLYGYTF TRBD1 TRBV4-2